This entry describes one TCR beta chain. This clonotype was recorded a few times. Its recognized antigen is unknown. Per-base qualities were not stored, and no clone one base away is much larger. Sequencer: Illumina HiSeq 1500. In-frame beta chains were kept once TCRdb had trimmed the public reads at Q25 with fastp and called clones with MiXCR. Entries that share a CDR3 protein sequence are merged under the most common genes and DNA. Present in this sample are about 700,000 distinct CDR3 sequences, 30% to 40% of which were seen just once. Together, the top ten hold roughly 18% of the sample. The sample's treatment or condition label, decoded: in vitro stimulation with specific CMV peptide epitopes to enrich CMV-specific T cells. The CDR3 spans 16 residues, from the cysteine through the phenylalanine. The entry retains the CDR3 DNA only, 48 bases that are in frame from base 1. V sheds 3 bases and J sheds 4 bases, leaving 16 bases between their ends. The germline V gene sets CDR1 to MDHEN and CDR2 to SYDVKM.

The data originate from a study of T cell repertoires in cytomegalovirus infection (dated by TCRdb to between 2017 and 2020). The study in broad terms: The peptide stimulations were aimed at well-studied HLA-B-restricted epitopes as well as recently identified HLA-C-restricted CMV epitopes, whose presentation resists viral immunomodulation. Because public TCR beta signatures pointed to carriage of CMV infection together with the matching HLA type, the HLA type of each donor mattered for the analysis.

Here is what the overall study found, with its caveats: Cumulative frequency of public TCR beta family members discriminated carriers of CMV infection plus the relevant HLA type in this cohort and an independent approximately 350-donor cohort. The ex vivo response was dominated by HLA-C-restricted CMV-specific TCR beta clonotypes, which also provided the single most frequent clonotype in two of eight donors.

Here the sequenced sample was cultured PBMCs, taken from culture after CMV antigen stimulation. Recombination linked TRBV28 to TRBJ2-1; a weak D assignment points to TRBD2 (5 bases agree). The TCR originated in a human donor in good health (CMV status not recorded). Some clones in this sample may be carry-over from other donors' samples. The CDR3 corresponds to CASSLWRAEQYNEQFF. The DNA sequence is as follows: TGTGCCAGCAGTTTGTGGCGGGCCGAACAGTACAATGAGCAGTTCTTC.